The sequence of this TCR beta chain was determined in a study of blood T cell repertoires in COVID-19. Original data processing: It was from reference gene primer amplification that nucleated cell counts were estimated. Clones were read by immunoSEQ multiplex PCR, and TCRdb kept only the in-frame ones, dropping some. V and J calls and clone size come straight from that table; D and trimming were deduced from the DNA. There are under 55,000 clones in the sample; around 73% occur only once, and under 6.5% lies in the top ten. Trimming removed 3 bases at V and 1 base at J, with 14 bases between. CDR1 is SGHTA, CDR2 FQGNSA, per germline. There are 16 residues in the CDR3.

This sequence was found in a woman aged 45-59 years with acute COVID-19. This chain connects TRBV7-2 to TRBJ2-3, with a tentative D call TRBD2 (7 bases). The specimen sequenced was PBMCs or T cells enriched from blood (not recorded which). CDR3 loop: CASSFRGGGGTDTQYF. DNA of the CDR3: TGTGCCAGCAGCTTTAGAGGGGGGGGCGGCACAGATACGCAGTATTTT. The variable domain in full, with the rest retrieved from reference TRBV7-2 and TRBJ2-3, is GAGVSQSPSNKVTEKGKDVELRCDPISGHTALYWYRQSLGQGLEFLIYFQGNSAPDKSGLPSDRFSAERTGGSVSTLTIQRTQQEDSAVYLCASSFRGGGGTDTQYFGPGTRLTVL.